Described below is a single T cell receptor (beta chain) sequence and its context. The target antigen is unknown. The PCR contained 60 Vbeta and 13 Jbeta primers. TCRdb's copy holds only in-frame clones and misses some; the assay was immunoSEQ multiplex PCR. The table includes 100,000 or so clones, 60% to 75% detected once. The sample is drawn from a study of cytomegalovirus exposure and HLA in healthy donors. Study information: Out of several hundred genotyped donors, roughly 78% belonged to the Caucasian-associated ancestry cluster.

The study, taken as a whole, reports: Rare TCR sequences predominated, though certain public TCRs were found in many donors.

Unmatched junction bases numbered 2, after V lost 2 bases and J lost 6 bases. Per germline, CDR1 SGHNT and CDR2 YENEEA. This CDR3 has 13 amino acids. V usage is TRBV11-3 and J usage is TRBJ2-7, with 9 bases aligning to TRBD1. This receptor was identified in a man aged 50-59 years in good health and CMV-seronegative. The material sequenced was PBMCs. The CDR3 reads CASSLRTGAEQYF. CDR3 coding DNA: TGTGCCAGCAGCTTAAGGACAGGGGCCGAGCAGTACTTC.